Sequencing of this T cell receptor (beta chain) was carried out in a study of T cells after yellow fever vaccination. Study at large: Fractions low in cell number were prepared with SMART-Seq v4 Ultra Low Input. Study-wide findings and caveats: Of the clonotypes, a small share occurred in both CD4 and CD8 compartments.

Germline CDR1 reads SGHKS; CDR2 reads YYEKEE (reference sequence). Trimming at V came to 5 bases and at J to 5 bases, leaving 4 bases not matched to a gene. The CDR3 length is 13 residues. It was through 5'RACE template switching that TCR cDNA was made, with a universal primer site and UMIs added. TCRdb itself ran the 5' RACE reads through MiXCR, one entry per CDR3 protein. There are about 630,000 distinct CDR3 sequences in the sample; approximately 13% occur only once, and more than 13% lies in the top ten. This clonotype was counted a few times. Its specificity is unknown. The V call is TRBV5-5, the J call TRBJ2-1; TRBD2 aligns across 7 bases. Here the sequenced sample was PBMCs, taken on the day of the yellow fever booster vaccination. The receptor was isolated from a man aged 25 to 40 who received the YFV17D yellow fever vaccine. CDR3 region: CASRGGNNNEQFF. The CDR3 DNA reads TGTGCCAGCAGGGGGGGGAATAACAATGAGCAGTTCTTC.